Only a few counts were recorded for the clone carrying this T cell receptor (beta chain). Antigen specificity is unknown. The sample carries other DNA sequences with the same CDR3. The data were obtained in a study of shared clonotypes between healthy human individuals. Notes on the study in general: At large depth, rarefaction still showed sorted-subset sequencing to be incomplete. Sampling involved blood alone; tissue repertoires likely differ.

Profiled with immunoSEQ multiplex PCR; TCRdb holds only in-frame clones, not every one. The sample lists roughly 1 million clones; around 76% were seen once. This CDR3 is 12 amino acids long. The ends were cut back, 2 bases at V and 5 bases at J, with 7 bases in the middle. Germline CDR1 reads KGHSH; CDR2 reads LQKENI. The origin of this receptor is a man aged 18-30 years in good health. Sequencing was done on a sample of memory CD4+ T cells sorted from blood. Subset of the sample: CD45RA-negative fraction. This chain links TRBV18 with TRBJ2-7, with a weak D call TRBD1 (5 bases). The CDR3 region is CASSPDRNEQYF. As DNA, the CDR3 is TGTGCCAGCTCACCAGACAGAAACGAGCAGTACTTC.